This T cell receptor beta chain was documented in a study of T cells after somatic rescue of genetic block. Only in-frame clones appear in the TCRdb table, and some are missing; sequencing was by immunoSEQ multiplex PCR. Of about 52,000 clones listed, 90% to 97% are singletons. Germline loops: CDR1 MNHEY, CDR2 SVGAGI. The CDR3 has 12 amino acids. The V gene lost 5 bases and the J gene lost 10 bases, with 9 bases spanning the gap. This TCR came from a child younger than two. This chain joins TRBV6-5 and TRBJ2-6, with no clear D. Sequenced material: peripheral blood mononuclear cells (PBMCs). CDR3 coding DNA: TGTGCCAGCAGTACCGGCGTGAACGTCCTGACTTTC. Protein: CASSTGVNVLTF.